The clone carrying this T cell receptor (beta chain) has a handful of counts. The antigen is not known. This entry is derived from a study of T-cell reconstitution after alpha-beta-depleted transplantation in children. During its preparation, the TCRbeta library received unique molecular identifiers. TCRdb analysed the PCR reads with MiXCR anew, one entry per CDR3 protein. The sample has fewer than 750,000 distinct CDR3 sequences, 25% to 30% seen once. Study-wide results and limits: Roughly two months post-transplant, alpha-beta T cells reportedly originated from several hundred graft clones that had expanded.

This CDR3 contains 13 residues. The V and J ends lost 4 bases and 4 bases respectively, with 10 bases between them. Germline CDR1 MNHEY, CDR2 SVGAGI. The source was PBMCs, collected before TCRalphabeta/CD19-depleted stem cell transplant. This clonotype originated in a boy under two years old with Wiskott-Aldrich syndrome, due to receive a stem cell transplant. The V call is TRBV6-5, the J call TRBJ1-1; possible D gene TRBD1, 6 bases. The CDR3 here is CASSSRQVTEAFF. The CDR3 DNA reads as TGTGCCAGCAGTTCTCGACAGGTCACTGAAGCTTTCTTT.